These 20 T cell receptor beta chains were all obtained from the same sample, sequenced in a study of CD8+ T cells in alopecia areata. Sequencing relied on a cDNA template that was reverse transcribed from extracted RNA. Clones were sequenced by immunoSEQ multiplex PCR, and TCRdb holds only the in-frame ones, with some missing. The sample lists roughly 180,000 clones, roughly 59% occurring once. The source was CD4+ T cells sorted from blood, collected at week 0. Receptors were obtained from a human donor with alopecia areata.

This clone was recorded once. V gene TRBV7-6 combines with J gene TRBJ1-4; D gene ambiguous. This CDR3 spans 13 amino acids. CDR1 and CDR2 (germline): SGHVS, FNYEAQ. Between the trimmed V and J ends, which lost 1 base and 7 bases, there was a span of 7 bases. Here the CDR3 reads CASSLVYSEKLFF. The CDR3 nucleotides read TGTGCCAGCAGCTTAGTGTACAGTGAAAAACTGTTTTTT.

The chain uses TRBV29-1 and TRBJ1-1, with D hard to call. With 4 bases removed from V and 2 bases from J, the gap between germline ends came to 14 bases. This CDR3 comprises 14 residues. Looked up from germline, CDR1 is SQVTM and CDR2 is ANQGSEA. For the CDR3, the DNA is TGCAGCGTTGTTGGTCCGGCGGCCAACACTGAAGCTTTCTTT. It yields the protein CSVVGPAANTEAFF.

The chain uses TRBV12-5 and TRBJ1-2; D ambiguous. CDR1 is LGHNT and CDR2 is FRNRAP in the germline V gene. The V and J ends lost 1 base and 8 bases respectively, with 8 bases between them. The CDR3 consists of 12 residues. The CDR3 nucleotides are TGTGCTAGTGGTTTGGACCTTGGGGGCTACACCTTC. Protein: CASGLDLGGYTF.

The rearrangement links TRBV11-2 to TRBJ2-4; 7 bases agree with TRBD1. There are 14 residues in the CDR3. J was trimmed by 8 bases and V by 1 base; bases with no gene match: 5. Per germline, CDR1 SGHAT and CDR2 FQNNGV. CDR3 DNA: TGTGCCAGCAGCTTAGCCCTAACAGGGGACATTCAGTACTTC. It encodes CASSLALTGDIQYF.

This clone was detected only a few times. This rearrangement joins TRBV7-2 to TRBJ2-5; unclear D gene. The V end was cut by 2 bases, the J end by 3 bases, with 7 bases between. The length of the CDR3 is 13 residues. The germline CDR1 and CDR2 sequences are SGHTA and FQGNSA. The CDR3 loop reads CASSLSRKETQYF. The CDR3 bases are TGTGCCAGCAGCTTATCAAGGAAAGAGACCCAGTACTTC.

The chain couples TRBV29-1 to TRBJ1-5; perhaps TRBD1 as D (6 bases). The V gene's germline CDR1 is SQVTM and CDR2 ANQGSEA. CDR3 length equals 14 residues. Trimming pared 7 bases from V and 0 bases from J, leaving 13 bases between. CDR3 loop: CSASDSYSNQPQHF. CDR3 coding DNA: TGCAGCGCCTCGGACAGTTATAGCAATCAGCCCCAGCATTTT.

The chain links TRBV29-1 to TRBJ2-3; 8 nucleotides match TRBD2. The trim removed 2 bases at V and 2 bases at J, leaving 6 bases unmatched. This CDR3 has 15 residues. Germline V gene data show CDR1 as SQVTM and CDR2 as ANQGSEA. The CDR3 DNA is TGCAGCGTTGAATTGGCGGGGGGTTCCACAGATACGCAGTATTTT. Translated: CSVELAGGSTDTQYF.

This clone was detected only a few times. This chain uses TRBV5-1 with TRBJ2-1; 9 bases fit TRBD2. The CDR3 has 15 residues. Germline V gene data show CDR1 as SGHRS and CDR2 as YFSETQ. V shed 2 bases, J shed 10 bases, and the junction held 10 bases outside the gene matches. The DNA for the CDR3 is TGCGCCAGCAGCTTCCGGACCAGTACTAGCGGGGAGCAGTTCTTC. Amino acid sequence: CASSFRTSTSGEQFF.

The CDR3 DNA follows: TGTGCCAGCAGCGCCTCACCCGGGACAAACAAAGAGACCCAGTACTTC. Translated: CASSASPGTNKETQYF. J is TRBJ2-5 and V is TRBV9, with D possibly TRBD1 on 6 matching bases. CDR3 length: 16 residues. Trimming cost V 3 bases and J 3 bases, with 18 bases left between them. CDR1 and CDR2 (germline): SGDLS, YYNGEE.

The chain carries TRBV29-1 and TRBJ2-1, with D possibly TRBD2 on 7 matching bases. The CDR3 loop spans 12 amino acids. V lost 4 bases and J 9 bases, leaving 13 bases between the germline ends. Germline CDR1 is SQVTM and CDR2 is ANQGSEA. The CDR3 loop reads CSVAEGGGEQFF. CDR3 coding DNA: TGCAGCGTTGCAGAGGGAGGGGGTGAGCAGTTCTTC.

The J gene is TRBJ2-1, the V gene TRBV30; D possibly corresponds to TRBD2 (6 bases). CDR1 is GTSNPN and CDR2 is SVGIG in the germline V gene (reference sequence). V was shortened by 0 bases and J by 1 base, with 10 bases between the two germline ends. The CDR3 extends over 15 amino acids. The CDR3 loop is CAWSVGTSSYNEQFF. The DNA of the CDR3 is TGTGCCTGGAGTGTTGGGACTTCATCCTACAATGAGCAGTTCTTC.

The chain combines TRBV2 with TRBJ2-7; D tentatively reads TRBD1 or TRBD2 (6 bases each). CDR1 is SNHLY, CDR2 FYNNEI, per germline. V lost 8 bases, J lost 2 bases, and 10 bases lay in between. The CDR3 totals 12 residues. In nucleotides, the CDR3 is TGTGCCAGCGGGGGGCCAGCCTACGAGCAGTACTTC. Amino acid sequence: CASGGPAYEQYF.

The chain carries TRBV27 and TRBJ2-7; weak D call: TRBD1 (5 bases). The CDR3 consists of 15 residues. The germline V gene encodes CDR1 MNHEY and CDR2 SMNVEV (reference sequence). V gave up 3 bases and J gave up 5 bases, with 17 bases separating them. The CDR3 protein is CASSLSSGRADEQYF. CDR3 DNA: TGTGCCAGCAGTTTGTCGTCGGGCAGGGCCGACGAGCAGTACTTC.

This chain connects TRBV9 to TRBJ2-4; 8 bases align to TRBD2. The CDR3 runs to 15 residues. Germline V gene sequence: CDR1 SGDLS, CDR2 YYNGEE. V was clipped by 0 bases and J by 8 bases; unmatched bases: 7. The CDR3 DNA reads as TGTGCCAGCAGCGTAGCTCGGGGGGGCCTAGACATTCAGTACTTC. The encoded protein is CASSVARGGLDIQYF.

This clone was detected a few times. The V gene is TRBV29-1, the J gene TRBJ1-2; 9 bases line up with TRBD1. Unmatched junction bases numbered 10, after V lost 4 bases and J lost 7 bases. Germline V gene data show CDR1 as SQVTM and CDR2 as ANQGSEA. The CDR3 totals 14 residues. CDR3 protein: CSVGTGALSGGYTF. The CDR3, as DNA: TGCAGCGTTGGGACAGGGGCGCTCAGTGGTGGCTACACCTTC.

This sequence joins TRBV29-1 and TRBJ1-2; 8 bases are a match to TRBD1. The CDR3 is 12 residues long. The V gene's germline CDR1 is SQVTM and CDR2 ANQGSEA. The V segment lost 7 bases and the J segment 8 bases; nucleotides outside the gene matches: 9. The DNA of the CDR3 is TGCAGCGGGGGACAGGCCACTGGAGGCTACACCTTC. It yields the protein CSGGQATGGYTF.

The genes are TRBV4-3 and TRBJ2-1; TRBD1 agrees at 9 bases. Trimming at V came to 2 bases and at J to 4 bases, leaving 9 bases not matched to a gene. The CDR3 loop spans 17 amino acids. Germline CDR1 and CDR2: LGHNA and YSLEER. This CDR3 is CASSQYIGQGPYNEQFF. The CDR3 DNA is TGCGCCAGCAGCCAATACATTGGACAGGGGCCTTACAATGAGCAGTTCTTC.

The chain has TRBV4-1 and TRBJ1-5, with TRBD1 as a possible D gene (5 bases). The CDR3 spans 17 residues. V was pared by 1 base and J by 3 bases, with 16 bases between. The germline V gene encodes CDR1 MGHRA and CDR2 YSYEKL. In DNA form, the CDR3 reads TGCGCCAGCAGCCAAGCAGCAGGGCCACCCCACAATCAGCCCCAGCATTTT. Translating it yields CASSQAAGPPHNQPQHF.

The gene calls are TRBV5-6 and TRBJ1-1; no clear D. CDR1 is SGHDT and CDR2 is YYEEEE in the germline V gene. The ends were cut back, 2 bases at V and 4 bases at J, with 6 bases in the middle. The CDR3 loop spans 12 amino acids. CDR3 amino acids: CASSFRSTEAFF. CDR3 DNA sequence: TGTGCCAGCAGCTTTAGGAGCACTGAAGCTTTCTTT.

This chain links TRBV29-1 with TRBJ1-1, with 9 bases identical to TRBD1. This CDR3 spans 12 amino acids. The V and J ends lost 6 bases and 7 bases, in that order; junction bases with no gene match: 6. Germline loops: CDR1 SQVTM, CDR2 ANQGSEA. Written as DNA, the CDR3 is TGCAGCGTCAATAGACAGGGGGGTGAAGCTTTCTTT. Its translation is CSVNRQGGEAFF.